This T cell receptor beta chain was retrieved from a study of T cell responses to AZD1222 COVID-19 vaccine. The protocol was immunoSEQ multiplex PCR, while the TCRdb copy is restricted to in-frame clones and leaves out a portion. The sample yields roughly 70,000 clones, around four fifths seen once. On this clone itself: Its antigen is unidentified. Other nucleotide sequences in the sample specify the same CDR3.

With V trimmed by 6 bases and J by 2 bases, 2 bases remained unmatched. The CDR3 totals 13 residues. Germline CDR1 is LNHDA and CDR2 is SQIVND (reference sequence). General study results and limits: Spike-specific TCR breadth rose after two AZD1222 doses, and depth rose as well. Donors, mostly white British, included more females; clonal diversity was possibly underestimated. Variant regions that are unmutated are reportedly the target of nearly half of spike-specific TCRs. CD4 TCRs linked to vaccination spanned spike, dominating at 160-218 and 743-854.

V usage is TRBV19 and J usage is TRBJ1-2; TRBD1 aligns across 8 bases. The TCR comes from an adult in good health. This material consisted of peripheral blood, taken on day 0 of AZD1222 vaccination. Written as DNA, the CDR3 is TGTGCCAGTAGCCGACAGGGGAACTATGGCTACACCTTC. Its translation is CASSRQGNYGYTF. The variable domain in full, completed from reference TRBV19 and TRBJ1-2, reads DGGITQSPKYLFRKEGQNVTLSCEQNLNHDAMYWYRQDPGQGLRLIYYSQIVNDFQKGDIAEGYSVSREKKESFPLTVTSAQKNPTAFYLCASSRQGNYGYTFGSGTRLTVV.